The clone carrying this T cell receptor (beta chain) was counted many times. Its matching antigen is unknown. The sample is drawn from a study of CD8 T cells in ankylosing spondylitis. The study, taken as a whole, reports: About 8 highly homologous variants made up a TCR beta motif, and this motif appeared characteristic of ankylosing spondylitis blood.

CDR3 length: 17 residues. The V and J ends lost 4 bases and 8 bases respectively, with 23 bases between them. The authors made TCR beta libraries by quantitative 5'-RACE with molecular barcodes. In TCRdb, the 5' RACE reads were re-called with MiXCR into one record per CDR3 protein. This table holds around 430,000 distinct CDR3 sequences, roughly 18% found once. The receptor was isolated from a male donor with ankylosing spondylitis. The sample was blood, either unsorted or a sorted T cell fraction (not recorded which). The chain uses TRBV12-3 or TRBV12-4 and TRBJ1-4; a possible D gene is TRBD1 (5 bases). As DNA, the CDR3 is TGTGCCAGCAGTTACCGTCTTTTCTTGAGGGGTAAAGAAAAACTGTTTTTT. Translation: CASSYRLFLRGKEKLFF.